These 12 T cell receptor beta chains share one sample of origin, sequenced in a study of blood T cell repertoires in COVID-19. TCRdb's copy holds only in-frame clones and misses some; the assay was immunoSEQ multiplex PCR. Found here are about 250,000 clones, 83% of them singletons; the top ten hold about 3.8%. The sequenced sample was PBMCs or T cells enriched from blood (not recorded which). The receptors originated from a woman in her 40s who had been exposed to COVID-19.

This clone has just one count. J is TRBJ2-3 and V is TRBV24-1, with 7 bases lining up with TRBD2. CDR3 size: 13 residues. J gave up 6 bases and V 5 bases, and 4 bases lay outside the gene matches. Germline V lookup: CDR1 KGHDR, CDR2 SFDVKD. CDR3 coding DNA: TGTGCCACCAGTGCGGGCGGGAGCGATACGCAGTATTTT. Encoded protein: CATSAGGSDTQYF.

In DNA, the CDR3 is TGTGCCAGTAGTATAGATAGCAGGGGTCGGTACGAGCAGTACTTC. It codes for CASSIDSRGRYEQYF. The chain has TRBV19 and TRBJ2-7, with D possibly TRBD1 on 6 matching bases. Trimming pared 0 bases from V and 4 bases from J, leaving 13 bases between. This CDR3 comprises 15 residues. Per germline, CDR1 LNHDA and CDR2 SQIVND (reference sequence).

The chain is built from TRBV5-1 and TRBJ2-7; a weak D match, TRBD1 (5 bases). This CDR3 has 13 residues. V was cut by 2 bases and J by 3 bases, with 9 bases left in between. CDR1 is SGHRS, CDR2 YFSETQ, per germline. CDR3 sequence: CASSLRQNYEQYF. CDR3 coding DNA: TGCGCCAGCAGCTTAAGACAGAACTACGAGCAGTACTTC.

This clone was counted a few times. The V and J genes are TRBV27 and TRBJ1-2; 8 bases line up with TRBD1. From germline, CDR1 is MNHEY and CDR2 SMNVEV (reference sequence). V gave up 2 bases and J gave up 8 bases; unmatched junction bases: 16. The CDR3 sequence is 17 residues long. This CDR3 reads CASSLRAQGAHVKGYTF. The CDR3 bases are TGTGCCAGCAGTTTAAGGGCTCAGGGGGCGCATGTGAAAGGCTACACCTTC.

This sequence joins TRBV27 and TRBJ2-3; D may be TRBD1 (5 bases). Trimming pared 7 bases from V and 4 bases from J, leaving 18 bases between. CDR3 length: 15 residues. Germline V gives CDR1 MNHEY, CDR2 SMNVEV (reference sequence). CDR3 loop: CASMLRPGIPDTQYF. DNA of the CDR3: TGTGCCAGCATGCTTCGGCCAGGGATCCCAGATACGCAGTATTTT.

This CDR3 is CASSNRDRDGYTF. For the CDR3, the DNA is TGTGCCAGCAGCAACCGGGACAGGGATGGCTACACCTTC. The rearrangement links TRBV21-1 to TRBJ1-2; the table's D gene call, TRBD1, was not cross checked with the DNA. TRBV21-1 is an annotated pseudogene. The CDR3 is made up of 13 amino acids.

The chain employs TRBV7-8 and TRBJ1-2; perhaps TRBD1 as D (6 bases). Per germline, CDR1 SGHVS and CDR2 FQNEAQ. V gave up 5 bases and J gave up 4 bases, with 26 bases separating them. The CDR3 is 18 amino acids. CDR3 sequence reads: CASSPRREGTRAPYGYTF. For the CDR3, the DNA is TGTGCCAGCAGCCCAAGAAGAGAGGGGACAAGAGCCCCCTATGGCTACACCTTC.

The chain joins TRBV6-2 or TRBV6-3 to TRBJ2-3, with D hard to call. The CDR3 consists of 17 residues. CDR1 MNHEY and CDR2 SVGEGT come from the germline V gene. Trimming removed 0 bases from V and 0 bases from J, with 13 bases in between. The CDR3 bases are TGTGCCAGCAGTTACTCCCCTAGAGAGCCTAGCACAGATACGCAGTATTTT. Protein sequence: CASSYSPREPSTDTQYF.

The rearrangement joins TRBV19 to TRBJ2-7; D is unclear. This CDR3 region has 14 residues. Germline CDR1 LNHDA, CDR2 SQIVND (reference sequence). The V and J ends lost 2 bases and 2 bases respectively, with 10 bases between them. The CDR3: CASSISHSPYEQYF. As DNA, the CDR3 is TGTGCCAGTAGTATATCCCACTCTCCCTACGAGCAGTACTTC.

The CDR3 reads CATSENGTLSGNQPQHF. CDR3 sequence (DNA): TGTGCCACCAGTGAGAACGGGACTCTTTCTGGCAATCAGCCCCAGCATTTT. The chain joins TRBV24-1 to TRBJ1-5, with D tentatively TRBD1 (5 bases). Germline V gene data show CDR1 as KGHDR and CDR2 as SFDVKD. The length of the CDR3 is 17 residues. V dropped 4 bases and J dropped 2 bases, with 17 bases sitting between them.

The V call is TRBV6-6, the J call TRBJ2-3; 11 nucleotides align to TRBD2. V lost 4 bases and J lost 6; bases outside the gene matches: 3. The CDR3 extends over 14 amino acids. Germline CDR1 MNHNY, CDR2 SVGAGI (reference sequence). This CDR3 reads CASSLAGGLDTQYF. In DNA form, the CDR3 reads TGTGCCAGCAGTTTAGCGGGGGGGCTCGATACGCAGTATTTT.

This chain joins TRBV3-1 (or the pseudogene TRBV3-2) and TRBJ1-3, with TRBD1 as a possible D gene (6 bases). The CDR3 has 15 amino acids. Germline V gene data show CDR1 as LGHDT and CDR2 as YNNKEL (reference sequence). V was shortened by 2 bases and J by 2 bases, with 10 bases between the two germline ends. DNA of the CDR3: TGTGCCAGCAGCCAACAGGGGACGGCTGGAAACACCATATATTTT. It codes for CASSQQGTAGNTIYF.